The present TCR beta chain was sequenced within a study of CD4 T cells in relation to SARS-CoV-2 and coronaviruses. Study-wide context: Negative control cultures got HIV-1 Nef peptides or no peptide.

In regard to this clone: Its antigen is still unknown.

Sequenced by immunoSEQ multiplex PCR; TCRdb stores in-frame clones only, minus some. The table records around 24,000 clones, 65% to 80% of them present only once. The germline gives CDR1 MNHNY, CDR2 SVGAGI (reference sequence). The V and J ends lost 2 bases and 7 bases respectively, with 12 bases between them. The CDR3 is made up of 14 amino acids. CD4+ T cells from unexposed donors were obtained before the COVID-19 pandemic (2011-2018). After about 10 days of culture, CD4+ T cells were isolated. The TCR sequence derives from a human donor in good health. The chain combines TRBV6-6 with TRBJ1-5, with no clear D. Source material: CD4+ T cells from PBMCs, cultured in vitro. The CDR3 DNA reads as TGTGCCAGCAGTTACGTCATGTCGGGACAGCCCCAGCATTTT. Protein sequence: CASSYVMSGQPQHF.